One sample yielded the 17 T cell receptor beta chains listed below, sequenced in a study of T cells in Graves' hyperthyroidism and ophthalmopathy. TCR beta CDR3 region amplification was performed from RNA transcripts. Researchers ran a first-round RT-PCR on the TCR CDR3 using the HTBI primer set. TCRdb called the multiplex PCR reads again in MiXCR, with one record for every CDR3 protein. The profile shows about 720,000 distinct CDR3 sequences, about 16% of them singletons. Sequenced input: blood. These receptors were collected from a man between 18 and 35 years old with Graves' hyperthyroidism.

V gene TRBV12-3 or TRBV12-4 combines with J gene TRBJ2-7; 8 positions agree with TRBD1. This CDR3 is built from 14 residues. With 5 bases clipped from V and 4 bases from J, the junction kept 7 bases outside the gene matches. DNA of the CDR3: TGTGCCAGCAGTCACGGGGACAGGATGTACGAGCAGTACTTC. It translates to CASSHGDRMYEQYF.

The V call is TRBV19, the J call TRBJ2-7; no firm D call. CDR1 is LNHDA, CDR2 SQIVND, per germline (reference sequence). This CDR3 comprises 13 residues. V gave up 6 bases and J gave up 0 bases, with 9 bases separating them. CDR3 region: CASRAKSSYEQYF. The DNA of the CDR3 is TGTGCCAGTAGGGCCAAAAGCTCCTACGAGCAGTACTTC.

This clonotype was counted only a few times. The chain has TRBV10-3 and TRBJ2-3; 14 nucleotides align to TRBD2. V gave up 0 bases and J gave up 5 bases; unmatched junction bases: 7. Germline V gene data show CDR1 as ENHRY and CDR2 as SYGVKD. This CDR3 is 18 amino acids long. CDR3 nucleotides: TGTGCCATCAGTGAGTCCCAGACTAGCGGGAGGGCCAAAGATACGCAGTATTTT. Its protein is CAISESQTSGRAKDTQYF.

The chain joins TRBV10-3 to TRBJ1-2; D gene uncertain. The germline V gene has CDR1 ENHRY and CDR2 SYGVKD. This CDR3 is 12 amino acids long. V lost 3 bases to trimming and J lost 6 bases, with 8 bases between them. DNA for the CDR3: TGTGCCATCAGTGAAACGACGGATGGCTACACCTTC. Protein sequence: CAISETTDGYTF.

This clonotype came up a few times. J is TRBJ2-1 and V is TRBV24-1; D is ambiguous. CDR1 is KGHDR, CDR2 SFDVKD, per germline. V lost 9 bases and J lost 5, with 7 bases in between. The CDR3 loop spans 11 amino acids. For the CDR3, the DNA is TGTGCCACCGGACGTGACAATGAGCAGTTCTTC. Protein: CATGRDNEQFF.

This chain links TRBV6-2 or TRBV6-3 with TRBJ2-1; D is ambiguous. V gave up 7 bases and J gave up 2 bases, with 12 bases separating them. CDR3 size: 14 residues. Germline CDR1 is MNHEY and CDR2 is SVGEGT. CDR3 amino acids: CASKESRTYNEQFF. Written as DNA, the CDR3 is TGTGCCAGCAAAGAAAGCAGAACCTACAATGAGCAGTTCTTC.

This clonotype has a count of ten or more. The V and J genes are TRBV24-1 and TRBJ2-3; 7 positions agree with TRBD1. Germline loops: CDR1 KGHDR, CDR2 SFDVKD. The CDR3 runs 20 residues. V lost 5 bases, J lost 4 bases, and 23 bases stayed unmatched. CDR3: CATSALALSKGAQPSDTQYF. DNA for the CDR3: TGTGCCACCAGTGCCCTCGCACTATCGAAGGGGGCCCAACCGTCAGATACGCAGTATTTT.

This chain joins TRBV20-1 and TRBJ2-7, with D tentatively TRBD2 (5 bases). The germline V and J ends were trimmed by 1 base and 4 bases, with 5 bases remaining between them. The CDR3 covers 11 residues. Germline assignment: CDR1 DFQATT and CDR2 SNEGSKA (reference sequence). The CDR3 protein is CSARGTYEQYF. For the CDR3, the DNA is TGCAGTGCTAGAGGGACTTACGAGCAGTACTTC.

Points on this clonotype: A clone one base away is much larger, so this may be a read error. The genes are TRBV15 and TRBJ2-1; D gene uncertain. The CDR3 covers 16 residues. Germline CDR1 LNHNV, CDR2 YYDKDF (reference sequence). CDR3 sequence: CATSREGRRSYDEQFF. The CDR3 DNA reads TGTGCCACCAGCAGAGAAGGCAGACGCTCCTACGATGAGCAGTTCTTC. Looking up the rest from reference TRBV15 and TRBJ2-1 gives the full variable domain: DAMVIQNPRYQVTQFGKPVTLSCSQTLNHNVMYWYQQKSSQAPKLLFHYYDKDFNNEADTPDNFQSRRPNTSFCFLDIRSPGLGDTAMYLCATSREGRRSYDEQFFGPGTRLTVL.

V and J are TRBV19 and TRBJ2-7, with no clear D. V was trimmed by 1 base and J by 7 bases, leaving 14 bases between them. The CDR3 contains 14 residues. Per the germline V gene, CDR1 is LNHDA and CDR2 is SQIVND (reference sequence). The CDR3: CASSIAVGLSEQYF. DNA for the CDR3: TGTGCCAGTAGTATAGCTGTGGGCCTCTCAGAGCAGTACTTC. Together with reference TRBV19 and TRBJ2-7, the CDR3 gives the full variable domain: DGGITQSPKYLFRKEGQNVTLSCEQNLNHDAMYWYRQDPGQGLRLIYYSQIVNDFQKGDIAEGYSVSREKKESFPLTVTSAQKNPTAFYLCASSIAVGLSEQYFGPGTRLTVT.

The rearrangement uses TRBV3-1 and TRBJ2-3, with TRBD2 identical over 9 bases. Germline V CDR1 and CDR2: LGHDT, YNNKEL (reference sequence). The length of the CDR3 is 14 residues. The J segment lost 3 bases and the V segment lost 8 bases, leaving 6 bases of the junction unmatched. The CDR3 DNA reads TGTGCCAGCGGGACTAGCCCCACAACAGATACGCAGTATTTT. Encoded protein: CASGTSPTTDTQYF.

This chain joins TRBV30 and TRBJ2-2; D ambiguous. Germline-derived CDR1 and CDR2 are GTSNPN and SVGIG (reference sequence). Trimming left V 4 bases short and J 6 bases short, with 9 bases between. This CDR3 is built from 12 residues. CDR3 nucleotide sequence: TGTGCCTGGACACTTTGGCCCGGGGAGCTGTTTTTT. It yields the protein CAWTLWPGELFF.

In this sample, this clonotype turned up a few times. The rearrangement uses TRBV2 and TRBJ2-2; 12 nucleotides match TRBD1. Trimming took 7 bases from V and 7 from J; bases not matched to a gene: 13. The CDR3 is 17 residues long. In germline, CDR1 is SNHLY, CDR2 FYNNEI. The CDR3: CASTPGGGQGAVGELFF. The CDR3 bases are TGTGCCAGCACTCCCGGGGGGGGACAGGGGGCTGTCGGGGAGCTGTTTTTT.

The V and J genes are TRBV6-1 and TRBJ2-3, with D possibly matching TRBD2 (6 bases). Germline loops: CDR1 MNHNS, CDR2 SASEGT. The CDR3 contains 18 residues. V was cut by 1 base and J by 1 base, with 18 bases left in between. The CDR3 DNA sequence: TGTGCCAGCAGTGAAGGACAGTTCAGGGCTAGCGGCACAGATACGCAGTATTTT. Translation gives CASSEGQFRASGTDTQYF.

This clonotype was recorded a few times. CDR3 sequence (DNA): TGTGCCAGCAGTTCCACTAGCGGGAGTGCCGCCAGGGAGCTGTTTTTT. Its translation: CASSSTSGSAARELFF. This rearrangement joins TRBV28 to TRBJ2-2; the match to TRBD2 covers 11 bases. Germline values: CDR1 MDHEN, CDR2 SYDVKM. The CDR3 runs to 16 residues. V shed 4 bases, J shed 9 bases, and the junction held 10 bases outside the gene matches.

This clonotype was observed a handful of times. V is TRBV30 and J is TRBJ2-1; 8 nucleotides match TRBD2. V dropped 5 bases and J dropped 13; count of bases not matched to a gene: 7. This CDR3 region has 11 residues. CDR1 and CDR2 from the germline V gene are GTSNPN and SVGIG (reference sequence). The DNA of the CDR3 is TGTGCCTGGGGTAGCGGGATAAGACAGTTCTTC. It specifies CAWGSGIRQFF. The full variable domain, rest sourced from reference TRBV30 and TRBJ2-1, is SQTIHQWPATLVQPVGSPLSLECTVEGTSNPNLYWYRQAAGRGLQLLFYSVGIGQISSEVPQNLSASRPQDRQFILSSKKLLLSDSGFYLCAWGSGIRQFFGPGTRLTVL.

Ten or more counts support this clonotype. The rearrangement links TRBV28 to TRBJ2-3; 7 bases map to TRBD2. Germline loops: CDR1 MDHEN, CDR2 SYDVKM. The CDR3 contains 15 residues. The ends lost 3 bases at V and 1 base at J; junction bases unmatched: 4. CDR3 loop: CASSFSSGGTDTQYF. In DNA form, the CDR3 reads TGTGCCAGCAGTTTCTCTAGCGGAGGCACAGATACGCAGTATTTT. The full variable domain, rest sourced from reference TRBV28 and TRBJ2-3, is DVKVTQSSRYLVKRTGEKVFLECVQDMDHENMFWYRQDPGLGLRLIYFSYDVKMKEKGDIPEGYSVSREKKERFSLILESASTNQTSMYLCASSFSSGGTDTQYFGPGTRLTVL.